This entry features one TCR beta chain sequence. As yet, its antigen is unknown. This PCR relied on a set of 60 Vbeta primers and 13 Jbeta primers. Assay used: immunoSEQ multiplex PCR; TCRdb lists only in-frame clones, some missing. The table shows under 250,000 clones, with around 80% occurring only once. The sample belongs to a study of cytomegalovirus exposure and HLA in healthy donors. Study results and caveats: Later on, an analysis tied some 17,000 TCR beta sequences to HLA alleles at 0.05 false discovery rate. Earlier results showed most TCR beta V segments being productive about 87% or about 30% of the time.

The sequencing input was PBMCs. The receptor's source is a woman younger than 45 in good health and CMV-seropositive.

The CDR3 region has the DNA TGCGCCAGCAGCCAACAGAGCGCATTTGAGCAGTTCTTC. Its translation: CASSQQSAFEQFF. The rearrangement uses TRBV4-1 and TRBJ2-1; unclear D gene. This CDR3 is built from 13 residues. With 2 bases removed from V and 9 bases from J, the gap between germline ends came to 11 bases. CDR1 and CDR2 (germline): MGHRA, YSYEKL.